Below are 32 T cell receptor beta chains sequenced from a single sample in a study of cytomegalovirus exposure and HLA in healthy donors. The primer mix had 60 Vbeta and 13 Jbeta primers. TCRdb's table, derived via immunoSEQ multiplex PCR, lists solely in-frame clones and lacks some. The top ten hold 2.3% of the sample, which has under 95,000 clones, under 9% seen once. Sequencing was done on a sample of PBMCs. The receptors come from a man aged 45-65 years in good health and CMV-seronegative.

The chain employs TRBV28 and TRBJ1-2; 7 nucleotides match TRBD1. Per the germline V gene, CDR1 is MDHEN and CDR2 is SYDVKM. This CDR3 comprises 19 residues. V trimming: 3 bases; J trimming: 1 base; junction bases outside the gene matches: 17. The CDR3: CASSFLARDRRLGNYGYTF. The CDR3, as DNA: TGTGCCAGCAGTTTTTTAGCGCGGGACAGAAGGCTGGGTAACTATGGCTACACCTTC.

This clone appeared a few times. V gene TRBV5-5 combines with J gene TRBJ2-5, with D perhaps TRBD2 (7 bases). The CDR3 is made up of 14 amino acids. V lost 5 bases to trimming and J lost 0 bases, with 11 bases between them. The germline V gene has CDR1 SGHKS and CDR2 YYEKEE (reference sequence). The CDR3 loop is CASSWGGNQETQYF. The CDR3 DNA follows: TGTGCCAGCAGTTGGGGGGGCAACCAAGAGACCCAGTACTTC.

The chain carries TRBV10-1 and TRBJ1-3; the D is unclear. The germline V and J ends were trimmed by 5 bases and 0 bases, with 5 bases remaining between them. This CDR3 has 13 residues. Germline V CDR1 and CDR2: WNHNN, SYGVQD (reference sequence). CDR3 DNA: TGCGCCAGCAGTTCAAACTCTGGAAACACCATATATTTT. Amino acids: CASSSNSGNTIYF.

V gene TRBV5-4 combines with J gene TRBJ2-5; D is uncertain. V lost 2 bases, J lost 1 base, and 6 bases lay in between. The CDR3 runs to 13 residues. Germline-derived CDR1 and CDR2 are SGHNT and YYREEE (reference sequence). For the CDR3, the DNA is TGTGCCAGCAGCTTACCTAGCCAAGAGACCCAGTACTTC. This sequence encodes CASSLPSQETQYF.

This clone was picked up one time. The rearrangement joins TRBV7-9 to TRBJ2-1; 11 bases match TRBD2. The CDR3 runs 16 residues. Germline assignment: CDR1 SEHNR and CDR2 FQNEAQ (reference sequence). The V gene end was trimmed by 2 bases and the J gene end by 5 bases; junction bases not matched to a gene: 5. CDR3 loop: CASSLPSGRPHNEQFF. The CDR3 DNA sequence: TGTGCCAGCAGCTTACCTAGCGGGAGGCCCCACAATGAGCAGTTCTTC.

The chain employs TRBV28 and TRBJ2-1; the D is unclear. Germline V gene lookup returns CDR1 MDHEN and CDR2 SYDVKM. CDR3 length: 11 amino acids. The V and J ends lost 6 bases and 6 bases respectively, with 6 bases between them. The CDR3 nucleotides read TGTGCCAGCAGGGGCCCCAATGAGCAGTTCTTC. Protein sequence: CASRGPNEQFF. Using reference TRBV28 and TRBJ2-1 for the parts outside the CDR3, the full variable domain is DVKVTQSSRYLVKRTGEKVFLECVQDMDHENMFWYRQDPGLGLRLIYFSYDVKMKEKGDIPEGYSVSREKKERFSLILESASTNQTSMYLCASRGPNEQFFGPGTRLTVL.

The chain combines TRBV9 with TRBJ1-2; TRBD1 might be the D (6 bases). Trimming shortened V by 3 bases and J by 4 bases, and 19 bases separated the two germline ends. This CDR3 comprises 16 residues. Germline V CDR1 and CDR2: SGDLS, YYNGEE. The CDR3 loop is CASSAPGDLLTYGYTF. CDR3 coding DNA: TGTGCCAGCAGCGCCCCAGGGGACCTCTTGACCTATGGCTACACCTTC.

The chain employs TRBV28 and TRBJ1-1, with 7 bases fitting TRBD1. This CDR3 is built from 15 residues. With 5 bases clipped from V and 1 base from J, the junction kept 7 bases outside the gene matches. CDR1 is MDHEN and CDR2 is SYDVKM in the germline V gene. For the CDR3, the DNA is TGTGCCAGCAGTATGACAGGGCGGGGGAACACTGAAGCTTTCTTT. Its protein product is CASSMTGRGNTEAFF.

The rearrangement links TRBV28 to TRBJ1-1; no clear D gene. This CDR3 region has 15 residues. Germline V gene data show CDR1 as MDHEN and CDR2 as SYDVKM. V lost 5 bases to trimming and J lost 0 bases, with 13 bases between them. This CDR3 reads CASSRGDIMNTEAFF. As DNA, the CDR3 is TGTGCCAGCAGTCGAGGAGATATAATGAACACTGAAGCTTTCTTT.

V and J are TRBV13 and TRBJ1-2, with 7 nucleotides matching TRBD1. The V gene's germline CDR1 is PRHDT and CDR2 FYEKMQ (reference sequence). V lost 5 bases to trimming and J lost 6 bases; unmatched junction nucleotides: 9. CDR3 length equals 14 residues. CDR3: CASSSTTGWDGYTF. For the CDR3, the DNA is TGTGCCAGCAGCAGTACGACAGGGTGGGATGGCTACACCTTC.

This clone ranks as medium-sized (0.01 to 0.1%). CDR3 sequence (DNA): TGTGCCAGCGCGGACAGGGAGCACACCATATATTTT. Its translation: CASADREHTIYF. The chain uses TRBV6-4 and TRBJ1-3, with 8 bases fitting TRBD1. From germline, CDR1 is MRHNA and CDR2 SNTAGT. The CDR3 loop spans 12 amino acids. With V trimmed by 8 bases and J by 8 bases, 5 bases remained unmatched.

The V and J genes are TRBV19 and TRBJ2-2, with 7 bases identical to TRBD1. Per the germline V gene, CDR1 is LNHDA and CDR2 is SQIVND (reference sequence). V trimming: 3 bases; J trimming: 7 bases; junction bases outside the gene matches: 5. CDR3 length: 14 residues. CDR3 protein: CASSMTGKIGELFF. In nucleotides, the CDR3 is TGTGCCAGTAGTATGACAGGGAAGATCGGGGAGCTGTTTTTT.

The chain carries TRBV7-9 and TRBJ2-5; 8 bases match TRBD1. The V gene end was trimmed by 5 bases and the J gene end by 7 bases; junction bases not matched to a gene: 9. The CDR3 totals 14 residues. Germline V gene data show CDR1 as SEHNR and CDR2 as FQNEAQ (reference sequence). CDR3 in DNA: TGTGCCAGCAGCGATACCGGGACAGGAGGGACCCAGTACTTC. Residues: CASSDTGTGGTQYF.

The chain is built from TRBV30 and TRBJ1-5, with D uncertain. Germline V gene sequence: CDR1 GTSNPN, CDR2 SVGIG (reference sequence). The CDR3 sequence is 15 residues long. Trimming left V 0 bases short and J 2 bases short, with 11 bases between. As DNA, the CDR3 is TGTGCCTGGAGTGTGGGAGGGAATGGCAATCAGCCCCAGCATTTT. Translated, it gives CAWSVGGNGNQPQHF.

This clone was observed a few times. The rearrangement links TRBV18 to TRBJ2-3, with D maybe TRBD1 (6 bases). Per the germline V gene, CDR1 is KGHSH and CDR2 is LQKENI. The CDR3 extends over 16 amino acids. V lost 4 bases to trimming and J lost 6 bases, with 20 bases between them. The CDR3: CASSLKTGLGVDTQYF. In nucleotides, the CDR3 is TGTGCCAGCTCACTAAAGACAGGCCTCGGTGTGGATACGCAGTATTTT.

CDR3: CASSPQVATNEKLFF. As DNA, the CDR3 is TGTGCCAGCAGCCCACAAGTGGCAACTAATGAAAAACTGTTTTTT. The chain couples TRBV7-9 to TRBJ1-4; D is undetermined. This CDR3 spans 15 amino acids. Germline V gives CDR1 SEHNR, CDR2 FQNEAQ (reference sequence). V lost 5 bases and J lost 0, with 10 bases in between.

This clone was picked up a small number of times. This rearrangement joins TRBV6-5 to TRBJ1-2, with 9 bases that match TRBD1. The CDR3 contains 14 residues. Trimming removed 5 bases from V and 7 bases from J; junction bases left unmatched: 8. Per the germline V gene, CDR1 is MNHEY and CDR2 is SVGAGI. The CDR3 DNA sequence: TGTGCCAGCAGTACCCTACAGGGGGCGGGTGGCTACACCTTC. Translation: CASSTLQGAGGYTF.

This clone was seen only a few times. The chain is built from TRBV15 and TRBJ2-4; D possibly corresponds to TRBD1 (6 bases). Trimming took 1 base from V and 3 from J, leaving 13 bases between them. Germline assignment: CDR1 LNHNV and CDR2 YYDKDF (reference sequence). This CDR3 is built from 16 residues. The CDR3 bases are TGTGCCACCAGCAGAGGGAAAAGACAGGACAAAAACATTCAGTACTTC. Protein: CATSRGKRQDKNIQYF.

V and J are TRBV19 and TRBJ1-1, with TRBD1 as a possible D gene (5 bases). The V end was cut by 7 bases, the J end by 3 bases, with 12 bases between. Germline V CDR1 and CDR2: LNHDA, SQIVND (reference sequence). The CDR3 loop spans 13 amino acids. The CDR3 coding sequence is TGTGCCAGTACCCCTGGACAAGACACTGAAGCTTTCTTT. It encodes CASTPGQDTEAFF.

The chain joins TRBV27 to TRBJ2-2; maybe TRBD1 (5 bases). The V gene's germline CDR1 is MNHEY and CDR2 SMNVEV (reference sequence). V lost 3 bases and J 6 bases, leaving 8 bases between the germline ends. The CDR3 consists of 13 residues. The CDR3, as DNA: TGTGCCAGCAGTTTCCGCAGGGCCGGGGAGCTGTTTTTT. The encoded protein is CASSFRRAGELFF.

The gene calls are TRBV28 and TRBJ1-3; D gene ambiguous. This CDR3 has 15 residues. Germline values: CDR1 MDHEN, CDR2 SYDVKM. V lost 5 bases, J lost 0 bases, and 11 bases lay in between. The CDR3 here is CASSTRRGSGNTIYF. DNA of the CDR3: TGTGCCAGCAGTACGCGACGAGGCTCTGGAAACACCATATATTTT.

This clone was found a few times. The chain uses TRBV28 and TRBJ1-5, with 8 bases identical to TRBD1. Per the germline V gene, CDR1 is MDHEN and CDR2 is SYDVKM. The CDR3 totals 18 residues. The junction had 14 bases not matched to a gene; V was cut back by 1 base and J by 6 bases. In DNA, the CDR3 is TGTGCCAGCAGTTTATTTGGGCGAGGACAGGGCGGGGGTCAGCCCCAGCATTTT. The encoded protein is CASSLFGRGQGGGQPQHF.

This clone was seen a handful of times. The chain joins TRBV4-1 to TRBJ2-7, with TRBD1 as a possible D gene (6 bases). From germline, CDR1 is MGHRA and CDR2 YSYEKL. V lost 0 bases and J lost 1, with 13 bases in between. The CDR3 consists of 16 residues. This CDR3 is CASSQDLTGRSYEQYF. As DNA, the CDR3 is TGCGCCAGCAGCCAAGACCTGACAGGCCGATCCTACGAGCAGTACTTC.

The CDR3 sequence: CASRKRDRDRVQREQYF. The CDR3 region has the DNA TGTGCCAGCAGAAAAAGAGACAGGGACAGGGTGCAGCGCGAGCAGTACTTC. V and J are TRBV28 and TRBJ2-7; 9 positions agree with TRBD1. Germline V gene sequence: CDR1 MDHEN, CDR2 SYDVKM. The V gene end was trimmed by 6 bases and the J gene end by 6 bases; junction bases not matched to a gene: 18. This CDR3 comprises 17 residues.

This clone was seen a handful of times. CDR3: CASSSVGGGREQFF. The CDR3, as DNA: TGTGCCAGCAGCTCGGTGGGGGGGGGACGTGAGCAGTTCTTC. V gene TRBV7-9 combines with J gene TRBJ2-1; 7 bases are a match to TRBD2. CDR1 is SEHNR, CDR2 FQNEAQ, per germline (reference sequence). Unmatched junction bases numbered 9, after V lost 4 bases and J lost 9 bases. This CDR3 has 14 amino acids. Variable domain in full (rest from reference TRBV7-9 and TRBJ2-1): DTGVSQNPRHKITKRGQNVTFRCDPISEHNRLYWYRQTLGQGPEFLTYFQNEAQLEKSRLLSDRFSAERPKGSFSTLEIQRTEQGDSAMYLCASSSVGGGREQFFGPGTRLTVL.

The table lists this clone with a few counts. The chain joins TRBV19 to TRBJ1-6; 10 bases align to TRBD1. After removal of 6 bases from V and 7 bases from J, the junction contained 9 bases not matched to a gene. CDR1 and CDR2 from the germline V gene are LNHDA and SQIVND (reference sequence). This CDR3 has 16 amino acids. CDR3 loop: CASSILGQGKNSPLHF. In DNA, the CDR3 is TGTGCCAGTAGCATCCTGGGACAGGGGAAAAATTCACCCCTCCACTTT.

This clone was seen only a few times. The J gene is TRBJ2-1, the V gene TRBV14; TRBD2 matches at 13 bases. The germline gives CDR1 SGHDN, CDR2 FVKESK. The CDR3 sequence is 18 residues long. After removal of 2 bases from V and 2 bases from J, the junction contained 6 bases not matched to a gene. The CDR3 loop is CASSQWTSGSLAYNEQFF. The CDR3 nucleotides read TGTGCCAGCAGCCAATGGACTAGCGGGAGTTTAGCCTACAATGAGCAGTTCTTC.

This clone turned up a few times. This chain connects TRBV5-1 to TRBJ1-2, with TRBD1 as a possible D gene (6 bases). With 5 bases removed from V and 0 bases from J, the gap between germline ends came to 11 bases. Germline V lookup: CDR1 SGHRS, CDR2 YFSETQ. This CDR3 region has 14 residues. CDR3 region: CASRSGASNYGYTF. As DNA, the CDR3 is TGCGCCAGCAGGTCAGGGGCCTCTAACTATGGCTACACCTTC.

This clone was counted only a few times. The CDR3 is CASSRYEGQGYTEAFF. The CDR3 DNA is TGTGCCAGCTCACGTTACGAGGGACAGGGGTACACTGAAGCTTTCTTT. J is TRBJ1-1 and V is TRBV18; the match to TRBD1 covers 10 bases. Per the germline V gene, CDR1 is KGHSH and CDR2 is LQKENI. V dropped 4 bases and J dropped 3; count of bases not matched to a gene: 8. This CDR3 region has 16 residues.

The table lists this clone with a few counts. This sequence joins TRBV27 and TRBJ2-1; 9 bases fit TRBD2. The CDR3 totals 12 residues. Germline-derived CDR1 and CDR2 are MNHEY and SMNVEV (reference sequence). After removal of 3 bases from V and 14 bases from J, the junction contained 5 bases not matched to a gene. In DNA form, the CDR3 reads TGTGCCAGCAGTTTTCGCGGGACTAGCAAGTTCTTC. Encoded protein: CASSFRGTSKFF.

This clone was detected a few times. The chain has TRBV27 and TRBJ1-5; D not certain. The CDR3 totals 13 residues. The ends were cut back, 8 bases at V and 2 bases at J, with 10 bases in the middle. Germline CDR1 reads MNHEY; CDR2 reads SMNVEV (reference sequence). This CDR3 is CASSGSGNQPQHF. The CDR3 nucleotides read TGTGCCAGCTCCGGGTCGGGCAATCAGCCCCAGCATTTT.

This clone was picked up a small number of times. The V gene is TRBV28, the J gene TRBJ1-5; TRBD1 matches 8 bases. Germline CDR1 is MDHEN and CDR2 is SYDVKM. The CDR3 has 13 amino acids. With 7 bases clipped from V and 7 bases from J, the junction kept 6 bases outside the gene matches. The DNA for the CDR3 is TGTGCCAGCATCTTACAGGGGGAGCAGCCCCAGCATTTT. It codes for CASILQGEQPQHF.